This passage covers 27 T cell receptor beta chains from one sample sequenced in a study of T cell repertoires and HLA-DP antigens. TCRdb's table, derived via immunoSEQ multiplex PCR, lists solely in-frame clones and lacks some. The sample lists about 89,000 clones, approximately 89% occurring once. No antigen is known for these receptors. The sample was CD4+ T cells from PBMCs. Receptors were obtained from a middle-aged man in good health and CMV-seronegative.

The chain uses TRBV7-9 and TRBJ1-5, with no clear D. The CDR3 sequence is 15 residues long. Per the germline V gene, CDR1 is SEHNR and CDR2 is FQNEAQ (reference sequence). V was cut by 4 bases and J by 2 bases, with 12 bases left in between. The chain's CDR3 is CASSSRGNGNQPQHF. The CDR3 nucleotides are TGTGCCAGCAGCTCAAGAGGGAACGGCAATCAGCCCCAGCATTTT.

The CDR3 sequence is CASGDPGAYEQYF. The DNA for the CDR3 is TGTGCCAGCGGGGACCCAGGAGCCTACGAGCAGTACTTC. The chain carries TRBV2 and TRBJ2-7, with D perhaps TRBD1 or TRBD2 (5 bases each). Between the trimmed V and J ends, which lost 8 bases and 2 bases, there was a span of 13 bases. The germline gives CDR1 SNHLY, CDR2 FYNNEI. The CDR3 consists of 13 residues.

The CDR3 coding sequence is TGCAGCGCGTCGGCCCCAAGGGGGGGCAGCTACGAGCAGTACTTC. Translating it yields CSASAPRGGSYEQYF. This chain links TRBV29-1 with TRBJ2-7, with D perhaps matching TRBD2 (7 bases). CDR1 is SQVTM and CDR2 is ANQGSEA in the germline V gene. This CDR3 contains 15 residues. V dropped 7 bases and J dropped 3 bases, with 22 bases sitting between them.

This chain connects TRBV5-1 to TRBJ2-7; TRBD2 agrees at 7 bases. The V gene end was trimmed by 4 bases and the J gene end by 5 bases; junction bases not matched to a gene: 9. The CDR3 is made up of 14 amino acids. CDR1 and CDR2 (germline): SGHRS, YFSETQ. The CDR3 region has the DNA TGCGCCAGCAGCGCCTCGGCGGGGAGGGACGAGCAGTACTTC. Translating gives CASSASAGRDEQYF.

The chain uses TRBV15 and TRBJ1-2; D is unclear. Germline CDR1 and CDR2: LNHNV and YYDKDF (reference sequence). The CDR3 contains 15 residues. Trimming stripped 1 base from V and 4 bases from J, with 13 bases between. CDR3 DNA: TGTGCCACCAGCAGAGTTACTTCCTCGGGCTATGGCTACACCTTC. Amino acid sequence: CATSRVTSSGYGYTF.

The chain is built from TRBV11-2 and TRBJ1-1, with TRBD1 matching over 9 bases. The trim removed 4 bases at V and 1 base at J, leaving 4 bases unmatched. Germline CDR1 SGHAT, CDR2 FQNNGV. The CDR3 totals 15 residues. CDR3 DNA sequence: TGTGCCAGCAGCTCGGGGACAGGGCCGAACACTGAAGCTTTCTTT. Protein sequence: CASSSGTGPNTEAFF. Looking up the rest from reference TRBV11-2 and TRBJ1-1 gives the full variable domain: EAGVAQSPRYKIIEKRQSVAFWCNPISGHATLYWYQQILGQGPKLLIQFQNNGVVDDSQLPKDRFSAERLKGVDSTLKIQPAKLEDSAVYLCASSSGTGPNTEAFFGQGTRLTVV.

V is TRBV10-2 and J is TRBJ2-3; 10 bases are a match to TRBD2. The CDR3 contains 14 residues. Germline assignment: CDR1 WSHSY and CDR2 SAAADI. With V trimmed by 6 bases and J by 0 bases, 0 bases remained unmatched. For the CDR3, the DNA is TGCGCCAGCAGGACTAGCGGGAGCACAGATACGCAGTATTTT. Residues: CASRTSGSTDTQYF.

This chain links TRBV9 with TRBJ2-2; TRBD1 matches at 7 bases. Germline V gene data show CDR1 as SGDLS and CDR2 as YYNGEE. V shed 3 bases, J shed 4 bases, and the junction held 12 bases outside the gene matches. This CDR3 has 17 amino acids. The CDR3 here is CASSAFVTGYGTGELFF. The CDR3, as DNA: TGTGCCAGCAGCGCCTTCGTGACAGGGTACGGCACCGGGGAGCTGTTTTTT.

The chain recombines TRBV4-3 with TRBJ2-7; 8 bases line up with TRBD2. The CDR3 extends over 15 amino acids. J gave up 5 bases and V 2 bases, and 8 bases lay outside the gene matches. From germline, CDR1 is LGHNA and CDR2 YSLEER. CDR3 loop: CASSQMIYGRDEQYF. CDR3 nucleotide sequence: TGCGCCAGCAGCCAAATGATCTACGGGAGGGACGAGCAGTACTTC.

The CDR3 nucleotides read TGTGCCAGCAGTTTTGGGACTCTTGGCAATCAGCCCCAGCATTTT. Translation: CASSFGTLGNQPQHF. The V call is TRBV27, the J call TRBJ1-5; tentative D call: TRBD1 (5 bases). Germline CDR1 is MNHEY and CDR2 is SMNVEV (reference sequence). V lost 3 bases to trimming and J lost 2 bases, with 11 bases between them. This CDR3 has 15 residues.

CDR3 sequence (DNA): TGTGCCAGCAGTCCCCCGCGAGGGAGAAACGGGGAGCTGTTTTTT. Amino acid sequence: CASSPPRGRNGELFF. This chain connects TRBV2 to TRBJ2-2; tentatively, D is TRBD2 (5 bases). The V gene lost 5 bases and the J gene lost 7 bases, with 17 bases spanning the gap. The germline V gene has CDR1 SNHLY and CDR2 FYNNEI. The CDR3 covers 15 residues. Based on the CDR3 plus reference TRBV2 and TRBJ2-2, the full variable domain is EPEVTQTPSHQVTQMGQEVILRCVPISNHLYFYWYRQILGQKVEFLVSFYNNEISEKSEIFDDQFSVERPDGSNFTLKIRSTKLEDSAMYFCASSPPRGRNGELFFGEGSRLTVL.

V gene TRBV6-5 combines with J gene TRBJ2-7; the D is unclear. The V gene lost 5 bases and the J gene lost 3 bases, with 14 bases spanning the gap. The CDR3 contains 14 residues. Germline V gives CDR1 MNHEY, CDR2 SVGAGI. CDR3 amino acids: CASSGNPNIYEQYF. CDR3 DNA: TGTGCCAGCAGTGGTAATCCCAATATCTACGAGCAGTACTTC.

The V gene is TRBV19, the J gene TRBJ1-1; TRBD1 agrees at 9 bases. The CDR3 consists of 17 residues. Germline values: CDR1 LNHDA, CDR2 SQIVND (reference sequence). The ends lost 6 bases at V and 1 base at J; junction bases unmatched: 12. The CDR3 spells CASRPPGTGLGNTEAFF. The CDR3 DNA follows: TGTGCCAGTAGACCACCCGGGACAGGGCTAGGGAACACTGAAGCTTTCTTT.

The CDR3 region is CAWRTGAGGSYGYTF. The DNA for the CDR3 is TGTGCCTGGAGGACAGGGGCCGGGGGCAGTTATGGCTACACCTTC. This chain connects TRBV30 to TRBJ1-2, with 8 positions matching TRBD1. The CDR3 is 15 residues long. Per germline, CDR1 GTSNPN and CDR2 SVGIG (reference sequence). The junction had 11 bases not matched to a gene; V was cut back by 3 bases and J by 5 bases.

The V gene is TRBV5-4, the J gene TRBJ2-4; the D gene is possibly TRBD1 (6 bases). V lost 4 bases and J 6 bases, leaving 11 bases between the germline ends. The CDR3 length is 13 residues. CDR1 and CDR2 (germline): SGHNT, YYREEE (reference sequence). The CDR3 nucleotides are TGTGCCAGCAGCCGGGACAAACTAAACATTCAGTACTTC. This sequence encodes CASSRDKLNIQYF. The full variable domain, completed using reference TRBV5-4 and TRBJ2-4, is ETGVTQSPTHLIKTRGQQVTLRCSSQSGHNTVSWYQQALGQGPQFIFQYYREEENGRGNFPPRFSGLQFPNYSSELNVNALELDDSALYLCASSRDKLNIQYFGAGTRLSVL.

This clone came up once. The V call is TRBV7-9, the J call TRBJ2-3; D not certain. The germline V and J ends were trimmed by 2 bases and 2 bases, with 8 bases remaining between them. Germline V gives CDR1 SEHNR, CDR2 FQNEAQ (reference sequence). The CDR3 is made up of 14 amino acids. CDR3 DNA: TGTGCCAGCAGCTTATGGGATAACACAGATACGCAGTATTTT. Its translation: CASSLWDNTDTQYF. Supplemented by reference TRBV7-9 and TRBJ2-3, the full variable domain reads DTGVSQNPRHKITKRGQNVTFRCDPISEHNRLYWYRQTLGQGPEFLTYFQNEAQLEKSRLLSDRFSAERPKGSFSTLEIQRTEQGDSAMYLCASSLWDNTDTQYFGPGTRLTVL.

The rearrangement joins TRBV29-1 to TRBJ2-5; TRBD1 agrees at 7 bases. This CDR3 has 15 residues. Per germline, CDR1 SQVTM and CDR2 ANQGSEA. The trim removed 0 bases at V and 4 bases at J, leaving 8 bases unmatched. CDR3 bases: TGCAGCGTTGAAGATCTTAGGACAGGAGGAGAGACCCAGTACTTC. Amino acid sequence: CSVEDLRTGGETQYF.

CDR3 coding DNA: TGCGCCAGCAGCCCTGATGGCCCAGATACGCAGTATTTT. It yields the protein CASSPDGPDTQYF. The chain is built from TRBV4-3 and TRBJ2-3; no clear D gene. Deletions cut 4 bases from V and 4 bases from J, with 9 bases between. CDR1 and CDR2 (germline): LGHNA, YSLEER. The CDR3 loop spans 13 amino acids.

A few counts support this clone. The chain is built from TRBV19 and TRBJ1-2, with 10 nucleotides matching TRBD1. This CDR3 region has 17 residues. Trimming cost V 3 bases and J 1 base; bases outside gene matches: 8. Germline-derived CDR1 and CDR2 are LNHDA and SQIVND (reference sequence). The CDR3 is CASSMTGTGAVNYGYTF. CDR3 coding DNA: TGTGCCAGTAGTATGACCGGGACAGGGGCCGTTAACTATGGCTACACCTTC.

The chain employs TRBV7-2 and TRBJ2-5, with a weak D call TRBD2 (7 bases). Between the trimmed V and J ends, which lost 4 bases and 5 bases, there was a span of 14 bases. The CDR3 consists of 14 residues. Germline assignment: CDR1 SGHTA and CDR2 FQGNSA. CDR3 in amino acids: CASSSPGGRETQYF. The CDR3 DNA reads TGTGCCAGCAGCTCGCCCGGGGGGCGGGAGACCCAGTACTTC.

The V and J genes are TRBV15 and TRBJ2-3; D possibly matches TRBD1 or TRBD2 (5 bases each). The CDR3 loop spans 17 amino acids. Germline V lookup: CDR1 LNHNV, CDR2 YYDKDF (reference sequence). Trimming removed 1 base from V and 0 bases from J, with 14 bases in between. CDR3 region: CATSRVGPGPSTDTQYF. In DNA form, the CDR3 reads TGTGCCACCAGCAGAGTTGGACCGGGACCAAGCACAGATACGCAGTATTTT. The full variable domain, its missing parts supplied by reference TRBV15 and TRBJ2-3, is DAMVIQNPRYQVTQFGKPVTLSCSQTLNHNVMYWYQQKSSQAPKLLFHYYDKDFNNEADTPDNFQSRRPNTSFCFLDIRSPGLGDTAMYLCATSRVGPGPSTDTQYFGPGTRLTVL.

The V gene is TRBV7-2, the J gene TRBJ2-7; possible D gene TRBD1, 6 bases. V lost 3 bases, J lost 3 bases, and 15 bases lay in between. The germline V gene encodes CDR1 SGHTA and CDR2 FQGNSA. This CDR3 contains 15 residues. The CDR3 nucleotides read TGTGCCAGCAGCTTGCAGGGGCCAGCAGGCTACGAGCAGTACTTC. Amino acid sequence: CASSLQGPAGYEQYF. Full variable domain (remainder filled in from reference TRBV7-2 and TRBJ2-7): GAGVSQSPSNKVTEKGKDVELRCDPISGHTALYWYRQSLGQGLEFLIYFQGNSAPDKSGLPSDRFSAERTGGSVSTLTIQRTQQEDSAVYLCASSLQGPAGYEQYFGPGTRLTVT.

This clone was seen only once. The rearrangement uses TRBV7-2 and TRBJ2-5, with D possibly called TRBD1 or TRBD2 (5 bases each). CDR3 length equals 18 residues. CDR1 and CDR2 from the germline V gene are SGHTA and FQGNSA. V gave up 1 base and J gave up 1 base, with 19 bases separating them. The CDR3 DNA is TGTGCCAGCAGCTTAGTTGGGAGACGCCCGGGGCCCCAAGAGACCCAGTACTTC. It specifies CASSLVGRRPGPQETQYF.

This rearrangement joins TRBV5-1 to TRBJ1-6, with TRBD1 identical over 7 bases. V was clipped by 4 bases and J by 6 bases; unmatched bases: 7. The CDR3 is made up of 15 amino acids. Germline CDR1 reads SGHRS; CDR2 reads YFSETQ. CDR3 amino acids: CASSLRDSLNSPLHF. The CDR3 DNA sequence: TGCGCCAGCAGCCTCCGGGACAGCCTTAATTCACCCCTCCACTTT.

The rearrangement joins TRBV10-1 to TRBJ1-2, with no clear D. This CDR3 comprises 14 residues. Germline CDR1 and CDR2: WNHNN and SYGVQD (reference sequence). Between the trimmed V and J ends, which lost 5 bases and 4 bases, there was a span of 14 bases. The DNA of the CDR3 is TGCGCCAGCAGTCGATCGCGAAAGACCTATGGCTACACCTTC. Protein product: CASSRSRKTYGYTF.

The CDR3 region is CASSYYPGLGTDTQYF. Here the CDR3 DNA reads TGCGCCAGCAGCTACTATCCGGGACTCGGCACAGATACGCAGTATTTT. The chain employs TRBV4-1 and TRBJ2-3; TRBD2 is a possible D gene (6 bases). Trimming stripped 5 bases from V and 1 base from J, with 16 bases between. The CDR3 loop spans 16 amino acids. From germline, CDR1 is MGHRA and CDR2 YSYEKL.

The chain uses TRBV7-9 and TRBJ1-2, with D unclear. This CDR3 has 14 residues. V was cut by 6 bases and J by 1 base, with 12 bases left in between. Germline assignment: CDR1 SEHNR and CDR2 FQNEAQ (reference sequence). The CDR3 sequence is CASSGSSLNYGYTF. The CDR3 region has the DNA TGTGCCAGCAGTGGGAGCAGTCTTAACTATGGCTACACCTTC. The full variable domain, completed using reference TRBV7-9 and TRBJ1-2, is DTGVSQNPRHKITKRGQNVTFRCDPISEHNRLYWYRQTLGQGPEFLTYFQNEAQLEKSRLLSDRFSAERPKGSFSTLEIQRTEQGDSAMYLCASSGSSLNYGYTFGSGTRLTVV.